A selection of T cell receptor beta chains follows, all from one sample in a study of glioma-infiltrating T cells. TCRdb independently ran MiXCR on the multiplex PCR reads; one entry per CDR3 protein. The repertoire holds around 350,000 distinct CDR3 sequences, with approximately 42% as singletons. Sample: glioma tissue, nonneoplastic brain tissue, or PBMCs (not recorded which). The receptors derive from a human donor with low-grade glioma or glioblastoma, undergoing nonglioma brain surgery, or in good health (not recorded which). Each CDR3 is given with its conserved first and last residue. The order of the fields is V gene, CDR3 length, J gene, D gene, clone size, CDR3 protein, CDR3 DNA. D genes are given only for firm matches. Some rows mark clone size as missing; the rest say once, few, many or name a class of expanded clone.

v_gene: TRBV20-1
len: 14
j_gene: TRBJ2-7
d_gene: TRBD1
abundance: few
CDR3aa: CSASRDRGDYEQYF
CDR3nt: TGCAGTGCTAGTCGGGACAGGGGCGACTACGAGCAGTACTTC

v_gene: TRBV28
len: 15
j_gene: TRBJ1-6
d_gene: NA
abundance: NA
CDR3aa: CASSSAGTYNSPLHF
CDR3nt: TGTGCCAGCAGTTCGGCAGGGACCTATAATTCACCCCTCCACTTT

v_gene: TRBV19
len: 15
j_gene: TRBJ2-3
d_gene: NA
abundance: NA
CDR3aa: CASNRFRDPTDTQYF
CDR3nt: TGTGCCAGTAACCGTTTTCGGGACCCCACAGATACGCAGTATTTT

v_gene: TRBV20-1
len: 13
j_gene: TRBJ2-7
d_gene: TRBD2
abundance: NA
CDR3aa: CSAIPRTSGGRYF
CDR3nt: TGCAGTGCTATACCCCGTACTAGCGGTGGGCGGTACTTC

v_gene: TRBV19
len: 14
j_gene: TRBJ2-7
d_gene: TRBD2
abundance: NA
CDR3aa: CASSMIRSGGEQYF
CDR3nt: TGTGCCAGTAGTATGATCAGGTCGGGAGGCGAGCAGTACTTC

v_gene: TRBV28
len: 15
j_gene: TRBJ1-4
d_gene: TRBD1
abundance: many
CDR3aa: CASRGQGVANEKLFF
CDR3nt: TGTGCCAGCCGAGGACAGGGGGTGGCTAATGAAAAACTGTTTTTT

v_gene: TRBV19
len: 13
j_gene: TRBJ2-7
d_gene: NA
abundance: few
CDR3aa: CASSLDGSYEQYF
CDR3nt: TGTGCCAGTAGTCTGGACGGGTCCTACGAGCAGTACTTC

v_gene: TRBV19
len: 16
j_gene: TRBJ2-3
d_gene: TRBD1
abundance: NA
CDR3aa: CASSLRTGLSTDTQYF
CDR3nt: TGTGCCAGTAGTCTCCGGACAGGTCTGAGCACAGATACGCAGTATTTT

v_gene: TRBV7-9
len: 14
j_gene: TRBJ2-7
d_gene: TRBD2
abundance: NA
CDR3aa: CASSPGTSRYEQYF
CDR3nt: TGTGCCAGCAGCCCCGGGACTAGCCGCTACGAGCAGTACTTC

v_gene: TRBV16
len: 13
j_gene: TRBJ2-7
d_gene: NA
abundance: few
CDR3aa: CASSQSLRGEQYF
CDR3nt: TGTGCCAGCAGCCAATCGCTGAGGGGCGAGCAGTACTTC

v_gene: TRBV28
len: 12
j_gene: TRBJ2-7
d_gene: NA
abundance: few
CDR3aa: CASSPLSGEQYF
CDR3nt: TGTGCCAGCAGTCCCCTCTCGGGTGAGCAGTACTTC

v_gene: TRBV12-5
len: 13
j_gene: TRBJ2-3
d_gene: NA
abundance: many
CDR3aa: CASGPSGTDTQYF
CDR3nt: TGTGCTAGTGGTCCGTCGGGTACAGATACGCAGTATTTT

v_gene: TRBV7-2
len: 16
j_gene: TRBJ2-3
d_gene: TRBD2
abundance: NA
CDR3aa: CASSLYPGTSGTSQYF
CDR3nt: TGTGCCAGCAGCTTATACCCCGGGACTAGCGGGACTAGTCAGTATTTT